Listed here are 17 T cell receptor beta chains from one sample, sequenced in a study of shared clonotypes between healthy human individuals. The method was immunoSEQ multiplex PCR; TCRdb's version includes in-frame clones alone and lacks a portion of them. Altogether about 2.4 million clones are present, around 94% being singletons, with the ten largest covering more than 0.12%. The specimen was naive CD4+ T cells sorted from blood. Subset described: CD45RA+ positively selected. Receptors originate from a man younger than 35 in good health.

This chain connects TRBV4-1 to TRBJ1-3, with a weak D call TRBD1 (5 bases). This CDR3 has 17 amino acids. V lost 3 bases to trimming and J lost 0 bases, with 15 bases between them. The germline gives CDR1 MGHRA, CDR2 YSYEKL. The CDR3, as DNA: TGCGCCAGCAGCCAGCCAGGGACGGAGAGCTCTGGAAACACCATATATTTT. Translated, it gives CASSQPGTESSGNTIYF.

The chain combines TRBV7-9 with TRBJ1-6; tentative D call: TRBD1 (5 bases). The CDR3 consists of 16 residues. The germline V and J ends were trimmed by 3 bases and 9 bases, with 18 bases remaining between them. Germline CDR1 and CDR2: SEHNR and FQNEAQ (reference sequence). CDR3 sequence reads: CASSFMTGRGGSPLHF. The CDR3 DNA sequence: TGTGCCAGCAGCTTCATGACGGGGAGGGGTGGTTCACCCCTCCACTTT.

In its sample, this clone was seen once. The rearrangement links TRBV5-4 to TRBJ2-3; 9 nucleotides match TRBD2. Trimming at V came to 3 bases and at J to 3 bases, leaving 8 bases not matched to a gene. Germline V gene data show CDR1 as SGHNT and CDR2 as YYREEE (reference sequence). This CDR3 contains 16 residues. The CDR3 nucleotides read TGTGCCAGCAGCTATGGCGGGAGGGCCCTGACAGATACGCAGTATTTT. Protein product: CASSYGGRALTDTQYF. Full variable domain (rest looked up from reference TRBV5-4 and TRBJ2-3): ETGVTQSPTHLIKTRGQQVTLRCSSQSGHNTVSWYQQALGQGPQFIFQYYREEENGRGNFPPRFSGLQFPNYSSELNVNALELDDSALYLCASSYGGRALTDTQYFGPGTRLTVL.

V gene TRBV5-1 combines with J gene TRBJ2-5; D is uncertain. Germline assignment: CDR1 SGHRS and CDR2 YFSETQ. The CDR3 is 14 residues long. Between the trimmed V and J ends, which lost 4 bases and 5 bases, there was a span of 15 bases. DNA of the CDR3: TGCGCCAGCAGCCCGAAACCAGCTGGTGAGACCCAGTACTTC. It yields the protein CASSPKPAGETQYF.

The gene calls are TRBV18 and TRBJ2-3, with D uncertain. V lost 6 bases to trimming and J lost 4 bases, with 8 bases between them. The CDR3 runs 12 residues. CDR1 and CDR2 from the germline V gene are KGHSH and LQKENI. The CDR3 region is CASSLGPDTQYF. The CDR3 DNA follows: TGTGCCAGCTCTTTAGGGCCAGATACGCAGTATTTT.

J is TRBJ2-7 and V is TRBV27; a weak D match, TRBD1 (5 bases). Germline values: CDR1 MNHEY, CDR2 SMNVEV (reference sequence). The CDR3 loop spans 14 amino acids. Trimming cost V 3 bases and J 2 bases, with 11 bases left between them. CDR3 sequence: CASSLDTTPYEQYF. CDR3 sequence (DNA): TGTGCCAGCAGTTTGGACACTACCCCCTACGAGCAGTACTTC.

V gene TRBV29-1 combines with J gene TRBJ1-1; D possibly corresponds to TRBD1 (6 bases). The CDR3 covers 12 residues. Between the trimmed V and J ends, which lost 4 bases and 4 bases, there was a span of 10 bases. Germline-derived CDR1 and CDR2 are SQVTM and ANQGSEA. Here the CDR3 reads CSVGQVLTEAFF. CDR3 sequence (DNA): TGCAGCGTTGGACAGGTTCTCACTGAAGCTTTCTTT.

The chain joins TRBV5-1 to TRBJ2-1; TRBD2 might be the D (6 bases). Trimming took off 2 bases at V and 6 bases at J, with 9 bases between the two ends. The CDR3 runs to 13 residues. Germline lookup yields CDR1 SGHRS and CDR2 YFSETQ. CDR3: CASSFGGSNEQFF. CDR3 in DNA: TGCGCCAGCAGCTTCGGAGGGAGCAATGAGCAGTTCTTC. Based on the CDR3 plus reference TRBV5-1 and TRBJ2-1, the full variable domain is KAGVTQTPRYLIKTRGQQVTLSCSPISGHRSVSWYQQTPGQGLQFLFEYFSETQRNKGNFPGRFSGRQFSNSRSEMNVSTLELGDSALYLCASSFGGSNEQFFGPGTRLTVL.

CDR3 loop: CASSSDRGWGGELFF. The CDR3 region has the DNA TGTGCCAGCAGCTCCGACAGGGGTTGGGGCGGGGAGCTGTTTTTT. The rearrangement links TRBV5-6 to TRBJ2-2; 8 bases match TRBD1. J gave up 7 bases and V 3 bases, and 8 bases lay outside the gene matches. Per the germline V gene, CDR1 is SGHDT and CDR2 is YYEEEE. This CDR3 has 15 residues.

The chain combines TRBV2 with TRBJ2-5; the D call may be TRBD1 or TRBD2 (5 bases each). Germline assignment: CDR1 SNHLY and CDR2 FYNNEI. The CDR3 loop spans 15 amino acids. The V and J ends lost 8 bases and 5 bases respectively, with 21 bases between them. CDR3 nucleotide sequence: TGTGCCAGCCTGCCTCATGGGACCGCCACGGAGACCCAGTACTTC. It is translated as CASLPHGTATETQYF.

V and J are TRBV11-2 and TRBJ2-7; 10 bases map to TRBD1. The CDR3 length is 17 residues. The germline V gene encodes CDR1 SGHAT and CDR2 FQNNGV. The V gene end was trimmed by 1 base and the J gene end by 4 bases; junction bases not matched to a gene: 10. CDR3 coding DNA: TGTGCCAGCAGCTTAGGCAGAACGGGGACAGGGGTGTACGAGCAGTACTTC. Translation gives CASSLGRTGTGVYEQYF.

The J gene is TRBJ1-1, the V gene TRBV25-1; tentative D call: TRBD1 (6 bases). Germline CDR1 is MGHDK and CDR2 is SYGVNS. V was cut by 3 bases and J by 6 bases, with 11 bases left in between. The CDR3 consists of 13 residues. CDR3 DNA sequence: TGTGCCAGCAGTGAGCCAGGGGCCCCTGAAGCTTTCTTT. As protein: CASSEPGAPEAFF.

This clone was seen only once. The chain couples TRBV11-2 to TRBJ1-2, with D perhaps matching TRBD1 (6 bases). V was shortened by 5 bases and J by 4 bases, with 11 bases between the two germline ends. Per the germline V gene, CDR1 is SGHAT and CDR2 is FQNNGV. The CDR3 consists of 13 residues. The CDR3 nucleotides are TGTGCCAGCAGCCCTAGGACAGCCTATGGCTACACCTTC. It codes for CASSPRTAYGYTF.

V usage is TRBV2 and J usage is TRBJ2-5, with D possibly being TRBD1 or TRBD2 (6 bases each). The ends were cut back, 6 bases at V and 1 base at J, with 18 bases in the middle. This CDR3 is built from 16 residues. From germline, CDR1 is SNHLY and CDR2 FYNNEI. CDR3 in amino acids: CASRGGLLGFQETQYF. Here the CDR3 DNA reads TGTGCCAGCAGAGGGGGACTTCTGGGGTTCCAAGAGACCCAGTACTTC.

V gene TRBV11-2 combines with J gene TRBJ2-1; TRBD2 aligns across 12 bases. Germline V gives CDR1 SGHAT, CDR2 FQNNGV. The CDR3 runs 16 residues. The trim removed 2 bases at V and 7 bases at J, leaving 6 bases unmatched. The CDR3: CASSLWRLAGGNEQFF. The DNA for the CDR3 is TGTGCCAGCAGCTTATGGCGCCTAGCGGGAGGGAATGAGCAGTTCTTC.

The CDR3 spells CASSGPRGSTEAFF. The CDR3 DNA follows: TGTGCCAGCAGCGGGCCCCGGGGGAGCACTGAAGCTTTCTTT. The chain joins TRBV7-2 to TRBJ1-1; possible D gene TRBD1, 5 bases. V lost 5 bases to trimming and J lost 4 bases, with 14 bases between them. CDR1 is SGHTA and CDR2 is FQGNSA in the germline V gene. The CDR3 loop spans 14 amino acids.

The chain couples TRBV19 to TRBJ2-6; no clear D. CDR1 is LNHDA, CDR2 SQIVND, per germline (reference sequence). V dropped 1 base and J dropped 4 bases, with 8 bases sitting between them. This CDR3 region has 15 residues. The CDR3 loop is CASSIGPQGANVLTF. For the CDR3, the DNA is TGTGCCAGTAGTATAGGACCCCAGGGGGCCAACGTCCTGACTTTC.